This T cell receptor (beta chain) was recovered during a study of T cells in tuberculosis. Study in general: This South African cohort compared adolescents with or without latent tuberculosis against adults with active tuberculosis. Blood was taken before or within 7 days of anti-tuberculosis therapy. Whole-study results and caveats: Shorter CDR3-alpha in active tuberculosis partly drove smaller distances. Active tuberculosis alpha repertoires lay closer to GMM-specific TCRs than controls'.

Sample time point: new active TB diagnosis, blood taken before or within 7 days of starting treatment. Some clones are missing from TCRdb's copy, which holds only in-frame ones; the method was immunoSEQ multiplex PCR. The table shows about 50,000 clones, with around 96% occurring only once. Points on this clone: Antigen unknown.

Germline CDR1 MNHEY, CDR2 SMNVEV (reference sequence). Trimming cost V 5 bases and J 9 bases, with 17 bases left between them. This CDR3 contains 14 residues. The rearrangement links TRBV27 to TRBJ1-5; tentatively, D is TRBD1 (5 bases). The specimen comprised PBMCs, sampled at tuberculosis diagnosis. This sequence was found in an adult with tuberculosis. The CDR3 region is CASSLTDNYGPQHF. CDR3 nucleotide sequence: TGTGCCAGCAGTCTAACGGACAATTATGGGCCCCAGCATTTT.